What follows are 4 T cell receptor beta chains derived from one specimen sequenced in a study of sequential checkpoint blockade in melanoma. The method was immunoSEQ multiplex PCR; TCRdb's version includes in-frame clones alone and lacks a portion of them. The sample contains more than 10,000 clones, approximately 78% of which appear only once. Treatment: randomized to nivolumab then ipilimumab (arm A) or the reverse (arm B). The source material was CD8+ T cells sorted from blood (inferred from file names), sampled from a patient given nivolumab and ipilimumab in sequence. The receptors here all came from a human donor with melanoma.

In DNA, the CDR3 is TGTGCCAGCAGTGAGTGGGCACTAGCCAAAAACATTCAGTACTTC. Translated: CASSEWALAKNIQYF. V gene TRBV2 combines with J gene TRBJ2-4; no firm D call. This CDR3 is 15 amino acids long. V dropped 3 bases and J dropped 0 bases, with 9 bases sitting between them. From germline, CDR1 is SNHLY and CDR2 FYNNEI. Using reference TRBV2 and TRBJ2-4 for the parts outside the CDR3, the full variable domain is EPEVTQTPSHQVTQMGQEVILRCVPISNHLYFYWYRQILGQKVEFLVSFYNNEISEKSEIFDDQFSVERPDGSNFTLKIRSTKLEDSAMYFCASSEWALAKNIQYFGAGTRLSVL.

The V call is TRBV14, the J call TRBJ2-1; 9 nucleotides line up with TRBD2. Germline loops: CDR1 SGHDN, CDR2 FVKESK. V gave up 0 bases and J gave up 6 bases; unmatched junction bases: 6. This CDR3 comprises 16 residues. This CDR3 reads CASSQEGLAGINEQFF. CDR3 coding DNA: TGTGCCAGCAGCCAAGAAGGTCTAGCGGGGATCAATGAGCAGTTCTTC.

This clone has a single count. The gene calls are TRBV5-6 and TRBJ2-7; 7 bases fit TRBD1. CDR1 and CDR2 (germline): SGHDT, YYEEEE. After removal of 4 bases from V and 3 bases from J, the junction contained 10 bases not matched to a gene. The CDR3 runs 15 residues. The CDR3 DNA reads as TGTGCCAGCAGCAACGGACGAAGGGGGCTCTACGAGCAGTACTTC. This gives the protein CASSNGRRGLYEQYF. Full variable domain (remainder filled in from reference TRBV5-6 and TRBJ2-7): DAGVTQSPTHLIKTRGQQVTLRCSPKSGHDTVSWYQQALGQGPQFIFQYYEEEERQRGNFPDRFSGHQFPNYSSELNVNALLLGDSALYLCASSNGRRGLYEQYFGPGTRLTVT.

The chain employs TRBV13 and TRBJ2-7; no clear D gene. Between the trimmed V and J ends, which lost 0 bases and 4 bases, there was a span of 10 bases. The germline gives CDR1 PRHDT, CDR2 FYEKMQ (reference sequence). This CDR3 region has 14 residues. CDR3: CASSLGSSGYEQYF. The CDR3 region has the DNA TGTGCCAGCAGCTTAGGCAGCTCGGGTTACGAGCAGTACTTC.